This passage covers 8 T cell receptor beta chains from one sample sequenced in a study of blood T cells in healthy people across ages (dated by TCRdb to the mid-2010s). The method was 5' RACE. The sequencer listed for this sample is Illumina HiSeq 2500. A second about 6 to 11 cycle PCR used a sample-barcoded 5' primer and a J-beta primer mix. TCRdb reworked the public reads: Q25 trimming with fastp, MiXCR clone assembly, productive beta chains retained. Identical CDR3 proteins give one entry, which carries the most common genes and DNA. Across this sample there are 540,000 or so distinct CDR3 sequences, with 25% to 30% seen only once. The top ten clones comprise around 18% of the sample. The sample comprised blood. All receptors come from a woman between 65 and 79 years old in good health.

The J gene is TRBJ2-5, the V gene TRBV5-6; D gene unclear. The CDR3 is made up of 15 amino acids. V shed 3 bases and J shed 0 bases, with 12 bases lying between them. CDR1 and CDR2 from the germline V gene are SGHDT and YYEEEE. Here the CDR3 reads CASSSPVDYQETQYF. CDR3 bases: TGTGCCAGCAGCTCTCCGGTGGATTACCAAGAGACCCAGTACTTC.

This clonotype has at least ten counts. The CDR3 protein is CASSLGSTGDGYTF. CDR3 sequence (DNA): TGTGCCAGCAGCTTAGGAAGCACCGGGGATGGCTACACCTTC. The J gene is TRBJ1-2, the V gene TRBV7-3; D unclear. The V gene lost 2 bases and the J gene lost 6 bases, with 13 bases spanning the gap. CDR1 is SGHTA and CDR2 is FQGTGA in the germline V gene. The CDR3 is 14 amino acids. The whole variable domain, remainder taken from reference TRBV7-3 and TRBJ1-2, is GAGVSQTPSNKVTEKGKYVELRCDPISGHTALYWYRQSLGQGPEFLIYFQGTGAADDSGLPNDRFFAVRPEGSVSTLKIQRTERGDSAVYLCASSLGSTGDGYTFGSGTRLTVV.

This clonotype was seen a few times. The V call is TRBV6-5, the J call TRBJ1-1; D is ambiguous. V lost 4 bases and J lost 7, with 10 bases in between. Germline lookup yields CDR1 MNHEY and CDR2 SVGAGI. CDR3 size: 12 residues. Here the CDR3 DNA reads TGTGCCAGCAGTTCCCGACGGTTTGAAGCTTTCTTT. As protein: CASSSRRFEAFF.

V usage is TRBV20-1 and J usage is TRBJ1-1; 7 nucleotides align to TRBD1. This CDR3 region has 16 residues. CDR1 and CDR2 from the germline V gene are DFQATT and SNEGSKA (reference sequence). The V and J ends lost 0 bases and 0 bases, in that order; junction bases with no gene match: 7. The CDR3 DNA sequence: TGCAGTGCTAGAGACGACCCGGGACAGCTGAACACTGAAGCTTTCTTT. Its protein is CSARDDPGQLNTEAFF.

The rearrangement links TRBV9 to TRBJ1-1, with TRBD1 matching 8 bases. The CDR3 is 16 amino acids. CDR1 SGDLS and CDR2 YYNGEE come from the germline V gene. Trimming cost V 4 bases and J 2 bases; bases outside gene matches: 10. CDR3 in amino acids: CASSPQTGAANTEAFF. In nucleotides, the CDR3 is TGTGCCAGCAGCCCTCAGACAGGGGCTGCTAACACTGAAGCTTTCTTT. The variable domain in full, with the rest retrieved from reference TRBV9 and TRBJ1-1, is DSGVTQTPKHLITATGQRVTLRCSPRSGDLSVYWYQQSLDQGLQFLIQYYNGEERAKGNILERFSAQQFPDLHSELNLSSLELGDSALYFCASSPQTGAANTEAFFGQGTRLTVV.

The chain recombines TRBV3-1 with TRBJ1-1, with 7 bases matching TRBD1. CDR3 length equals 15 residues. Germline CDR1 reads LGHDT; CDR2 reads YNNKEL (reference sequence). Losses at the gene ends were 6 bases for V and 5 bases for J; bases not matched to a gene: 12. CDR3 in amino acids: CASSRSSTGRTEAFF. The CDR3 DNA reads as TGTGCCAGCAGTCGATCCTCGACAGGGCGGACTGAAGCTTTCTTT.

The rearrangement links TRBV5-1 to TRBJ2-7; D possibly corresponds to TRBD2 (5 bases). Trimming cost V 0 bases and J 5 bases, with 12 bases left between them. This CDR3 is built from 14 residues. Germline-derived CDR1 and CDR2 are SGHRS and YFSETQ. The CDR3 region is CASSLAAGMDEQYF. The CDR3 nucleotides read TGCGCCAGCAGCTTGGCTGCCGGGATGGACGAGCAGTACTTC.

The CDR3 protein is CASSSTWDRGTSGYTF. CDR3 DNA: TGTGCCAGCAGTTCCACCTGGGACAGGGGCACGAGTGGCTACACCTTC. The chain uses TRBV2 and TRBJ1-2; 10 bases map to TRBD1. Unmatched junction bases numbered 13, after V lost 5 bases and J lost 7 bases. The CDR3 is 16 amino acids. Germline loops: CDR1 SNHLY, CDR2 FYNNEI.